A selection of T cell receptor beta chains follows, all from one sample in a study of T cell clonotyping in hematopoietic cell transplantation. Data came from immunoSEQ multiplex PCR; TCRdb stores just in-frame clones and leaves some out. The table has about 76,000 clones, about 95% seen once. Sequenced here: peripheral blood mononuclear cells, sampled before stem cell transplant. The receptors were sampled from a woman aged 50 to 60 with acute myeloid leukemia. Some clones in this sample may be carry-over from other donors' samples. CDR3s include the opening cysteine and the closing phenylalanine or tryptophan. The D gene is left open where the match is weak. Clone size is stated in some rows and not others, as once, few, many or a class when expanded.

j_call v_call d_call clone_size cdr3_aa cdr3_nt
TRBJ2-3 TRBV25-1 . . CASSEYGLGTDTQYF TGTGCCAGCAGTGAATATGGATTGGGCACAGATACGCAGTATTTT
TRBJ1-4 TRBV5-1 TRBD1 once CASSESYRGSFEKLFF TGCGCCAGCAGCGAAAGTTACAGGGGAAGTTTTGAAAAACTGTTTTTT
TRBJ1-5 TRBV19 TRBD1 . CASSTTGGGQPQHF TGTGCCAGTAGCACGACAGGGGGCGGTCAGCCCCAGCATTTT
TRBJ2-1 TRBV4-1 TRBD2 once CASSQDITSGRGEQFF TGCGCCAGCAGCCAAGATATAACTAGCGGGAGGGGCGAGCAGTTCTTC
TRBJ2-2 TRBV9 . . CASSERQRNTGELFF TGTGCCAGCAGCGAGAGACAGAGGAACACCGGGGAGCTGTTTTTT
TRBJ1-5 TRBV7-2 . . CASSLGGGFLGQPQHF TGTGCCAGCAGCTTGGGGGGCGGGTTTTTGGGCCAGCCCCAGCATTTT
TRBJ2-7 TRBV30 . . CAWSVAEQYF TGTGCCTGGAGTGTTGCCGAGCAGTACTTC
TRBJ1-1 TRBV6-5 . . CASSYSYPAEAFF TGTGCCAGCAGTTACTCGTATCCAGCTGAAGCTTTCTTT
TRBJ2-3 TRBV30 TRBD2 . CAWSVEREITDTQYF TGTGCCTGGAGTGTTGAGCGGGAAATCACAGATACGCAGTATTTT
TRBJ2-2 TRBV7-2 . few CASSFKEGTGELFF TGTGCCAGCAGCTTCAAGGAGGGGACCGGGGAGCTGTTTTTT
TRBJ2-7 TRBV30 . . CAWSVSAYEQYF TGTGCCTGGAGTGTATCTGCATACGAGCAGTACTTC
TRBJ2-1 TRBV6-1 . . CASSKGTYSSYNEQFF TGTGCCAGCAGTAAAGGGACGTATAGCTCCTACAATGAGCAGTTCTTC
TRBJ2-1 TRBV2 . . CASTRTEPSSYNEQFF TGTGCCAGCACCAGGACAGAGCCAAGCTCCTACAATGAGCAGTTCTTC
TRBJ1-1 TRBV29-1 . . CSGGPLNTEAFF TGCAGCGGGGGTCCCCTGAACACTGAAGCTTTCTTT
TRBJ2-5 TRBV2 . once CASSEGLGGETQYF TGTGCCAGCAGTGAAGGGTTAGGGGGGGAGACCCAGTACTTC
TRBJ1-2 TRBV30 . . CAWSVERGNYGYTF TGTGCCTGGAGTGTCGAGAGGGGGAACTATGGCTACACCTTC
TRBJ2-7 TRBV7-8 . . CASSLAWARAAYEQYF TGTGCCAGCAGCTTAGCGTGGGCTAGGGCCGCCTACGAGCAGTACTTC
TRBJ1-1 TRBV11-2 TRBD1 . CANRQGLNTEAFF TGTGCCAACCGACAGGGGTTGAACACTGAAGCTTTCTTT
TRBJ1-1 TRBV4-1 . . CASSQGVDTEAFF TGCGCCAGCAGCCAAGGGGTGGACACTGAAGCTTTCTTT
TRBJ2-5 TRBV5-1 . . CASSLVGTSEETQYF TGCGCCAGCAGCTTGGTCGGGACGTCCGAAGAGACCCAGTACTTC
TRBJ2-7 TRBV2 . . CASFGGQSYEQYF TGTGCCAGCTTCGGGGGGCAATCCTACGAGCAGTACTTC
TRBJ2-7 TRBV27 . . CASGRVSAGRYEQYF TGTGCCAGCGGCCGGGTCTCGGCGGGGCGGTACGAGCAGTACTTC
TRBJ1-2 TRBV28 . once CASSSGSIYGYTF TGTGCCAGCAGTTCGGGCAGTATCTATGGCTACACCTTC
TRBJ1-5 TRBV19 TRBD1 . CASSIDGGGRYQPQHF TGTGCCAGTAGTATAGATGGAGGGGGCAGATATCAGCCCCAGCATTTT
TRBJ1-4 TRBV5-5 . . CASTLLPGANEKLFF TGTGCCAGCACCCTCCTACCGGGGGCTAATGAAAAACTGTTTTTT
TRBJ1-2 TRBV7-2 . . CASSLDLVNPGPYGYTF TGTGCCAGCAGCTTAGACCTCGTTAACCCGGGACCGTATGGTTACACCTTC